This TCR beta chain was sequenced during a study of cytomegalovirus exposure and HLA in healthy donors. CDR3 size: 13 residues. Trimming pared 11 bases from V and 0 bases from J, leaving 14 bases between. Per germline, CDR1 MNHEY and CDR2 SVGAGI. Produced via immunoSEQ multiplex PCR; TCRdb's table is partial and in-frame only. Of some 140,000 clones in the sample, less than 90% were seen once. Comments on this clone: Its cognate antigen is unknown.

Overall study findings and caveats: The classifier, whose performance was assessed in both the original and validation cohorts, reportedly diagnosed cytomegalovirus status with high specificity and sensitivity. According to a later analysis, TCR clusters from the first cohort tended to co-occur in the 120 or so validation repertoires. Confirmation was obtained in vitro that a few CMV-associated chains are specific for CMV antigens. Fewer than 200 TCR beta chains were listed as cytomegalovirus-associated.

This TCR derives from a man between 18 and 35 years old in good health and CMV-seronegative. V gene TRBV6-5 combines with J gene TRBJ2-7; tentative D call: TRBD2 (6 bases). Sequencing used PBMCs. CDR3 nucleotides: TGTGCCGCCCGGGAGTCAGGCTCCTACGAGCAGTACTTC. It is translated as CAARESGSYEQYF.